This T cell receptor (beta chain) was recovered during a study of shared T cell receptors in the human thymus. CDR3 length: 14 amino acids. The germline gives CDR1 SGDLS, CDR2 YYNGEE. Trimming removed 0 bases from V and 8 bases from J, with 14 bases in between. Assay used: immunoSEQ multiplex PCR; TCRdb lists only in-frame clones, some missing. Of 550,000 to 800,000 clones listed, approximately 85% are singletons. These sequences were also reported in another study, on human thymus T cells.

The sequencing input was thymocytes. The chain is built from TRBV9 and TRBJ1-2; tentative D call: TRBD1 (6 bases). The TCR originated in a girl under three years old with a congenital heart defect. The CDR3 spells CASSVEVQGQGYTF. Here the CDR3 DNA reads TGTGCCAGCAGCGTAGAGGTTCAGGGGCAAGGCTACACCTTC.